A selection of T cell receptor beta chains follows, all from one sample in a study of Graves' ophthalmopathy and Graves' hyperthyroidism. Using its own MiXCR run on the multiplex PCR reads, TCRdb lists one record per CDR3 protein. In the table there are about 400,000 distinct CDR3 sequences, around 21% of which are singletons. The sample consisted of peripheral blood. These receptors were taken from a woman aged 18-29 years with stable Graves' hyperthyroidism. CDR3s include the opening cysteine and the closing phenylalanine or tryptophan. The D gene is left open where the match is weak. Clone size appears in some rows only: once, few, many, or a class for an expanded clone.

d_gene | j_gene | abundance | v_gene | CDR3nt | CDR3aa
NA | TRBJ1-1 | NA | TRBV18 | TGTGCCAGCTCGGGTGAGACAGGGAACACTGAAGCTTTCTTT | CASSGETGNTEAFF
NA | TRBJ1-1 | once | TRBV29-1 | TGCAGCGTTGATATGGGGGCTGAAGCTTTCTTT | CSVDMGAEAFF
NA | TRBJ1-1 | many | TRBV28 | TGTGCCAGCAGTTTACCCCAGGGGCTGAACACTGAAGCTTTCTTT | CASSLPQGLNTEAFF
NA | TRBJ2-7 | many | TRBV28 | TGTGCCAGCAGTTTCGGGGGGACAGGCGAGCAGTACTTC | CASSFGGTGEQYF
NA | TRBJ1-1 | many | TRBV5-1 | TGCGCCAGCAGCTTGGGGGGGCTGGGGACTGAAGCTTTCTTT | CASSLGGLGTEAFF
NA | TRBJ1-1 | many | TRBV10-3 | TGTGCCATCAGGGACCGAGAGACTGAAGCTTTCTTT | CAIRDRETEAFF
NA | TRBJ1-1 | NA | TRBV18 | TGTGCCAGCTCACCGGTCGTAGCGAACACTGAAGCTTTCTTT | CASSPVVANTEAFF
TRBD1 | TRBJ1-5 | many | TRBV6-2/TRBV6-3 | TGTGCCAGCAGTCCGGAAAGGGGGCGGAATCAGCCCCAGCATTTT | CASSPERGRNQPQHF
TRBD1 | TRBJ1-1 | few | TRBV27 | TGTGCCACCATCCGTAGTACCGGGACAGGGCTTGAAGCTTTCTTT | CATIRSTGTGLEAFF
NA | TRBJ2-2 | many | TRBV7-3 | TGTGCCAGCAGCTTACACCTGACACGGAACACCGGGGAGCTGTTTTTT | CASSLHLTRNTGELFF
NA | TRBJ1-1 | once | TRBV30 | TGTGCCTCTAACAGGATTCCACGGAATACTGAAGCTTTCTTT | CASNRIPRNTEAFF
TRBD2 | TRBJ2-5 | many | TRBV29-1 | TGCAGCGTTACTAGCGGCTTGGGGTGGGTGAACCAAGAGACCCAGTACTTC | CSVTSGLGWVNQETQYF
NA | TRBJ1-2 | NA | TRBV20-1 | TGCAGCCTCCCCCCAGGGGCGCCTTACGGCTACACCTTC | CSLPPGAPYGYTF
TRBD1 | TRBJ2-2 | few | TRBV19 | TGTGCCAGTAGTTTCGCCGGGACAGGGGGCTTCACCGGGGAGCTGTTTTTT | CASSFAGTGGFTGELFF
NA | TRBJ2-7 | many | TRBV6-5 | TGTGCCAGCAGTTACAGGGCCGGGGACGAGCAGTACTTC | CASSYRAGDEQYF
NA | TRBJ1-3 | many | TRBV18 | TGTGCCAGCTCACCCCAGGCAGCCTCTGGAAACACCATATATTTT | CASSPQAASGNTIYF
TRBD1 | TRBJ2-7 | many | TRBV3-1 | TGTGCCAGCAGCATACTTCCGGGACAGGCCGCCTACGAGCAGTACTTC | CASSILPGQAAYEQYF
NA | TRBJ2-7 | many | TRBV12-3/TRBV12-4 | TGTGCCAGCAGTTTTGAAGGGATCTACGAGCAGTACTTC | CASSFEGIYEQYF
NA | TRBJ2-5 | many | TRBV6-1 | TGTGCCAGCAGGGACAGATGGATCGGGGGCCAAGAGACCCAGTACTTC | CASRDRWIGGQETQYF
NA | TRBJ1-1 | many | TRBV27 | TGTGCCAGCAGTTTAACACCAGCGAACACTGAAGCTTTCTTT | CASSLTPANTEAFF
NA | TRBJ2-7 | NA | TRBV10-1 | TGCGCCAGCAGCGTGACAATGGCCTACGAGCAGTACTTC | CASSVTMAYEQYF
TRBD1 | TRBJ1-3 | NA | TRBV13 | TGTGCCAGCAGCGCCCGACAGGGGGCTTTCTCTGGAAACACCATATATTTT | CASSARQGAFSGNTIYF
TRBD1 | TRBJ1-1 | many | TRBV30 | TGTGCCTGGAGCACAGGGGCGGACACTGAAGCTTTCTTT | CAWSTGADTEAFF
TRBD1 | TRBJ2-7 | many | TRBV11-2 | TGTGCCAGCAGCTACGGACAGGGGGCAGTCCCCTACGAGCAGTACTTC | CASSYGQGAVPYEQYF
NA | TRBJ2-2 | many | TRBV4-1 | TGCGCCAGCAGTCCGACTGGCTTAGGGACCGGGGAGCTGTTTTTT | CASSPTGLGTGELFF
NA | TRBJ2-7 | many | TRBV11-2 | TGTGCCAGCAGCTTAGATAGGCAGGGTCCCTACGAGCAGTACTTC | CASSLDRQGPYEQYF
TRBD1 | TRBJ1-5 | NA | TRBV3-1 | TGTGCCAGCAGCCAAGATCTCCCCAGGGGGCAGCAGCCCCAGCATTTT | CASSQDLPRGQQPQHF
NA | TRBJ1-5 | NA | TRBV5-1 | TGCGCCAGCAGCCCGGGAGACAATCAGCCCCAGCGTTTT | CASSPGDNQPQRF
TRBD1 | TRBJ1-6 | many | TRBV7-9 | TGTGCCAGTAGACAGACAGGGGTGACCCCTCACTCACCCCTCCACTTT | CASRQTGVTPHSPLHF
TRBD2 | TRBJ2-5 | many | TRBV9 | TGTGCCAGCGCTTTGACTAGCGGGCATGAGACCCAGTACTTC | CASALTSGHETQYF
TRBD1 | TRBJ2-5 | many | TRBV3-1 | TGTGCCAGCAGCCAAGCAAACAGGGGGGAGACCCAGTACTTC | CASSQANRGETQYF
NA | TRBJ2-5 | many | TRBV6-1 | TGTGCCAGCAGTGTCGAGGGCGGAGAGACCCAGTACTTC | CASSVEGGETQYF
TRBD1 | TRBJ2-4 | many | TRBV12-3/TRBV12-4 | TGTGCCAGCAAACCGACAGGGGGCAGCAAAAACATTCAGTACTTC | CASKPTGGSKNIQYF
NA | TRBJ1-2 | NA | TRBV12-3/TRBV12-4 | TGTGCCAGCAGTTTGGGCTACGAGTATGGCTACACCTTC | CASSLGYEYGYTF
NA | TRBJ1-5 | many | TRBV6-1 | TGTGCCAGCAGTGGAGGGGCAGAGCATCAGCCCCAGCATTTT | CASSGGAEHQPQHF
TRBD2 | TRBJ2-7 | NA | TRBV6-2/TRBV6-3 | TGTGCCAGCTCACCAATTTCACCCTTAGGGACTAGCGGGAGCTACGAGCAGTACTTC | CASSPISPLGTSGSYEQYF
NA | TRBJ2-2 | many | TRBV14 | TGTGCCAGTACCCCGGATCTCGGGCCCGGGGAGCTGTTTTTT | CASTPDLGPGELFF
NA | TRBJ1-3 | many | TRBV3-1 | TGTGCCAGCAGCCAAGATGGTTTGTCTGGAAACACCATATATTTT | CASSQDGLSGNTIYF
NA | TRBJ2-2 | few | TRBV11-1 | TGTGCCAGCAGCTTAGAATCGAGCCGGACTATAGTCACCGGGGAGCTGTTTTTT | CASSLESSRTIVTGELFF
NA | TRBJ2-4 | many | TRBV12-3/TRBV12-4 | TGTGCCAGCAGTCCTCAGGCCAGTAGGGCCAAAAACATTCAGTACTTC | CASSPQASRAKNIQYF
NA | TRBJ1-1 | many | TRBV4-3 | TGCGCCAGCAGCCAAGACACACAGGGTATTTTGGGCACTGAAGCTTTCTTT | CASSQDTQGILGTEAFF
NA | TRBJ2-2 | many | TRBV19 | TGTGCCAGTAGTATTTCTAGCGAAAACACCGGGGAGCTGTTTTTT | CASSISSENTGELFF
NA | TRBJ2-7 | many | TRBV30 | TGTGCCTGGGCGTTCGGTGGAGGCCCTTACGAGCAGTACTTC | CAWAFGGGPYEQYF
NA | TRBJ2-4 | many | TRBV4-3 | TGCGCCAGCAGCCAAGAGAGGGGGGCTCCCAAAAACATTCAGTACTTC | CASSQERGAPKNIQYF
NA | TRBJ1-1 | NA | TRBV19 | TGTGCCAGTAGTATCCTACCCGGGGCAGGGACCACTGAAGCTTTCTTT | CASSILPGAGTTEAFF
TRBD1 | TRBJ2-5 | many | TRBV28 | TGTGCCAGCAGTTCCCCGACAGGGGCCCAAGAGACCCAGTACTTC | CASSSPTGAQETQYF
NA | TRBJ2-5 | many | TRBV28 | TGTGCCAGCAGCTCTTTTCGAGGGCTGGAGACCCAGTACTTC | CASSSFRGLETQYF
TRBD1 | TRBJ1-2 | many | TRBV25-1 | TGTGCCAGCAGTGAATATAAACCTGGGGGACAGATCTATGGCTACACCTTC | CASSEYKPGGQIYGYTF
NA | TRBJ2-3 | many | TRBV6-2/TRBV6-3 | TGTGCCAGCAGTACGGGCGGAGTAACAGATACGCAGTATTTT | CASSTGGVTDTQYF
TRBD1 | TRBJ2-2 | NA | TRBV24-1 | TGTGCCACCAGTGATCAGAGACCGGGACAGGGGAGGACCGGGGAGCTGTTTTTT | CATSDQRPGQGRTGELFF
TRBD1 | TRBJ1-3 | many | TRBV29-1 | TGCAGCGCTCAAGGTTGGGACAGGGCTGGAAACACCATATATTTT | CSAQGWDRAGNTIYF
NA | TRBJ2-7 | few | TRBV27 | TGTGCCAGCAGTTTGAACAGGGGAGGACTAGGCGAGCAGTACTTC | CASSLNRGGLGEQYF
NA | TRBJ1-1 | NA | TRBV12-3/TRBV12-4 | TGTGCCAGCAGCCCACAGGGAATGACTGAAGCTTTCTTT | CASSPQGMTEAFF
TRBD2 | TRBJ2-5 | NA | TRBV13 | TGTGCCAGCAGCATCACGGGACTAGCGGCGGCAGAGACCCAGTACTTC | CASSITGLAAAETQYF
TRBD1 | TRBJ1-6 | NA | TRBV5-1 | TGCGCCAGCAACATAGCCGGGACAGGGAATTCACCCCTCCACTTT | CASNIAGTGNSPLHF
NA | TRBJ1-1 | many | TRBV24-1 | TGTGCCACCAGTGACGAAAAGAACACTGAAGCTTTCTTT | CATSDEKNTEAFF
NA | TRBJ1-2 | NA | TRBV12-3/TRBV12-4 | TGTGCCAGCAGTCGGCTAATGACGGCTACGGGCTATGGCTACACCTTC | CASSRLMTATGYGYTF
NA | TRBJ2-5 | many | TRBV15 | TGTGCCACCAGCCGAGGACTCGAAACCCAAGAGACCCAGTACTTC | CATSRGLETQETQYF
TRBD1 | TRBJ1-5 | many | TRBV19 | TGTGCCAGTAGTACCCCCAGCCGGGACAGGGGAAATCAGCCCCAGCATTTT | CASSTPSRDRGNQPQHF
TRBD2 | TRBJ2-7 | NA | TRBV6-1 | TGTGCCAGCACCCCAGCGGGACGCACATCCACCTACGAGCAGTACTTC | CASTPAGRTSTYEQYF